This T cell receptor beta chain is drawn from a study of CD8 T cells in ankylosing spondylitis. CDR1 is DFQATT, CDR2 SNEGSKA, per germline (reference sequence). The CDR3 consists of 15 residues. The junction had 12 bases not matched to a gene; V was cut back by 6 bases and J by 4 bases. TCRdb reprocessed the 5' RACE reads via MiXCR and lists one record per CDR3 protein. This table holds roughly 150,000 distinct CDR3 sequences, roughly 34% found once. The sequencing sample was made of synovial fluid, either unsorted or a sorted T cell fraction (not recorded which). This sequence joins TRBV20-1 and TRBJ1-5; 7 nucleotides line up with TRBD1. The receptor comes from a male donor with ankylosing spondylitis. Here the CDR3 reads CSARGWQGGNQPQHF. As DNA, the CDR3 is TGCAGTGCCCGGGGGTGGCAGGGGGGGAATCAGCCCCAGCATTTT.